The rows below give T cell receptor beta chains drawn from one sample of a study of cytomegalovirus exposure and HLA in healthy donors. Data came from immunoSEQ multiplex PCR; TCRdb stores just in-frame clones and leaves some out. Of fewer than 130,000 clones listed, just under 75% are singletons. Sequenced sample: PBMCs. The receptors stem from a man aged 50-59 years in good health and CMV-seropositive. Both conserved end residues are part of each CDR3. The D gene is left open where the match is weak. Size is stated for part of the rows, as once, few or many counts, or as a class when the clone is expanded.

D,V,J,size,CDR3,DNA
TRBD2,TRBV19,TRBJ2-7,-,CASSLTSGIGYEQYF,TGTGCCAGTAGCCTGACTAGCGGGATTGGCTACGAGCAGTACTTC
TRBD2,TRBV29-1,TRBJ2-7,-,CSGPVVAGERSYEQYF,TGCAGTGGTCCAGTGGTAGCGGGAGAGAGGTCCTACGAGCAGTACTTC
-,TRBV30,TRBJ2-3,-,CAWGQGGQSTDTQYF,TGTGCCTGGGGCCAAGGCGGGCAGAGCACAGATACGCAGTATTTT
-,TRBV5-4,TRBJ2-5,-,CASSLSRGAQVGEQYF,TGTGCCAGCAGCTTGTCTCGCGGGGCACAGGTGGGAGAGCAGTACTTC
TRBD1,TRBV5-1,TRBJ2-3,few,CASRGQGPDTQYF,TGCGCCAGCAGGGGACAGGGGCCAGATACGCAGTATTTT
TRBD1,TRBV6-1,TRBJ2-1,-,CASSDRGRDNEQFF,TGTGCCAGCAGCGACAGGGGGCGAGACAATGAGCAGTTCTTC
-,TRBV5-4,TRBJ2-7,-,CASSPGGFAYEQYF,TGTGCCAGCAGCCCCGGCGGATTTGCCTACGAGCAGTACTTC
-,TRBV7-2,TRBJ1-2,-,CASSIQGYGYTF,TGTGCCAGCAGCATACAGGGCTATGGCTACACCTTC
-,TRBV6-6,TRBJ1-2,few,CASSTGPLGGYTF,TGTGCCAGCAGTACAGGGCCCCTCGGTGGCTACACCTTC
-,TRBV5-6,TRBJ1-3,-,CASSQSGQSGNTIYF,TGTGCCAGCAGCCAAAGCGGGCAATCTGGAAACACCATATATTTT
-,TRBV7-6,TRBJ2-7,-,CASSLAPYEQYF,TGTGCCAGCAGCTTAGCCCCGTACGAGCAGTACTTC
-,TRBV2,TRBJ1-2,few,CASSDLSGEGDGYTF,TGTGCCAGCAGTGACCTTTCCGGGGAGGGCGATGGCTACACCTTC
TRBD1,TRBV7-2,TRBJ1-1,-,CASSLRGQAEAFF,TGTGCCAGCAGCCTCAGGGGGCAGGCTGAAGCTTTCTTT
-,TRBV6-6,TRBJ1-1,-,CATLLNAAGDTEAFF,TGTGCCACCCTGCTCAACGCCGCGGGGGACACTGAAGCTTTCTTT
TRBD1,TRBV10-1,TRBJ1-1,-,CASSPGTGGWDTEAFF,TGCGCCAGCAGTCCCGGGACAGGGGGCTGGGACACTGAAGCTTTCTTT
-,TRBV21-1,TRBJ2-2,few,CASRKGTKVVTGELFF,TGTGCCAGCAGAAAAGGGACAAAGGTTGTCACCGGGGAGCTGTTTTTT
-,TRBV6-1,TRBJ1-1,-,CASSLQGRTEAFF,TGTGCCAGCAGTCTACAGGGTCGTACTGAAGCTTTCTTT
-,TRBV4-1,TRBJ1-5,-,CASSQVTGKDQPQHF,TGCGCCAGCAGCCAAGTAACAGGGAAAGATCAGCCCCAGCATTTT
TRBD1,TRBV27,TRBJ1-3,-,CASSLNRGANTIYF,TGTGCCAGCAGTTTAAACAGGGGCGCAAACACCATATATTTT
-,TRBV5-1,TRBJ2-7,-,CASSLEAREEQYF,TGCGCCAGCAGCTTGGAAGCTAGGGAGGAGCAGTACTTC
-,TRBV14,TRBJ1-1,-,CASSQVRGRGAFF,TGTGCCAGCAGCCAAGTAAGGGGGAGGGGAGCTTTCTTT
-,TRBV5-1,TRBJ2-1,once,CASSLGPPSNEQFF,TGCGCCAGCAGCTTGGGGCCCCCCTCGAATGAGCAGTTCTTC
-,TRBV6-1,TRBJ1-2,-,CASSEAPQLGGYTF,TGTGCCAGCAGTGAAGCCCCACAGCTTGGTGGCTACACCTTC
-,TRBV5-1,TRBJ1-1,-,CASSLEAGGNTEAFF,TGCGCCAGCAGCTTGGAGGCGGGTGGGAACACTGAAGCTTTCTTT
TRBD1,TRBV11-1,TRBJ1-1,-,CASSYRGQGWAFF,TGTGCCAGCAGCTACAGGGGGCAAGGATGGGCTTTCTTT
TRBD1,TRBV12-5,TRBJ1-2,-,CASGLVITGAPRGYTF,TGTGCTAGTGGTTTGGTTATCACAGGGGCCCCCCGTGGCTACACCTTC
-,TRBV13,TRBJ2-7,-,CASSWTQNSYEQYF,TGTGCTAGCAGCTGGACTCAAAACTCCTACGAGCAGTACTTC
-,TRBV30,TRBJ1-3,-,CAWPLPSGNTIYF,TGTGCCTGGCCACTGCCCTCTGGAAACACCATATATTTT
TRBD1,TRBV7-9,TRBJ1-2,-,CASTLHHLRDRPYGYTF,TGTGCCAGCACCCTACATCACCTCCGGGACAGACCCTATGGCTACACCTTC
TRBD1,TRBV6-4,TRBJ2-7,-,CASSDPRDREYEQYF,TGTGCCAGCAGTGACCCCCGGGACAGAGAATACGAGCAGTACTTC
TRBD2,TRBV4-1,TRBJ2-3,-,CASSQEGAGVGDTQYF,TGCGCCAGCAGCCAAGAAGGAGCGGGAGTAGGAGATACGCAGTATTTT
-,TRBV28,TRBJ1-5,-,CATSGGSQPQHF,TGTGCCACCTCGGGAGGGAGTCAGCCCCAGCATTTT
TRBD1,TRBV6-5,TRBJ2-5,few,CASSYSTGGILETQYF,TGTGCCAGCAGTTACTCGACAGGGGGGATCCTAGAGACCCAGTACTTC
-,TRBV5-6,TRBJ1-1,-,CASSYPGTLDTEAFF,TGTGCCAGCAGCTATCCTGGGACATTAGACACTGAAGCTTTCTTT
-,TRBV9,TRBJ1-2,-,CASSVDGLTGINYGYTF,TGTGCCAGCAGCGTAGACGGTCTCACAGGGATAAACTATGGCTACACCTTC
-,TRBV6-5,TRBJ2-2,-,CASSYLVSGAGELFF,TGTGCCAGCAGTTACCTGGTCTCGGGAGCCGGGGAGCTGTTTTTT
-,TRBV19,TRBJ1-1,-,CASMRKGRGPTEAFF,TGTGCCAGTATGAGAAAAGGGAGGGGACCGACTGAAGCTTTCTTT
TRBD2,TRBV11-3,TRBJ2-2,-,CASSLDRGLAGTGELFF,TGTGCCAGCAGCTTAGATCGCGGTCTAGCGGGCACCGGGGAGCTGTTTTTT
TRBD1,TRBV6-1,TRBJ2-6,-,CASGDSSGANVLTF,TGTGCCAGTGGGGACAGCTCTGGGGCCAACGTCCTGACTTTC
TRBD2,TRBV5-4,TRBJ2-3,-,CASSSTSGSTDTQYF,TGTGCCAGCAGCTCAACTAGCGGGAGCACAGATACGCAGTATTTT
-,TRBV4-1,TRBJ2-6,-,CASSQYFSLSSPGANVLTF,TGCGCCAGCAGCCAATATTTTAGTTTAAGTTCGCCTGGGGCCAACGTCCTGACTTTC
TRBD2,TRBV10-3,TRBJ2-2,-,CAISGLAGVDTGELFF,TGTGCCATTTCGGGACTAGCGGGGGTAGACACCGGGGAGCTGTTTTTT
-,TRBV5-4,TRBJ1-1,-,CASSSETSGNTEAFF,TGTGCCAGCAGCAGCGAGACAAGCGGGAACACTGAAGCTTTCTTT
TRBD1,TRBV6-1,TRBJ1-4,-,CASSDQGANEKLFF,TGTGCCAGCAGTGACCAGGGGGCAAATGAAAAACTGTTTTTT
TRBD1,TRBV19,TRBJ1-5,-,CASSGGQGWGSNQPQHF,TGTGCCAGTAGTGGAGGACAGGGATGGGGAAGCAATCAGCCCCAGCATTTT
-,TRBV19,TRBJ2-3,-,CASSKLARDTQYF,TGTGCCAGTAGTAAACTAGCTAGGGATACGCAGTATTTT
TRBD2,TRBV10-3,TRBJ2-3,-,CAISDLSGGREDTQYF,TGTGCCATCAGCGACCTGTCCGGCGGGAGAGAAGATACGCAGTATTTT
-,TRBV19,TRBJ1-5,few,CASKLTRNQPQHF,TGTGCCAGCAAGTTAACACGAAATCAGCCCCAGCATTTT
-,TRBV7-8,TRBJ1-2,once,CASSLGSPELNYGYTF,TGTGCCAGCAGCTTGGGCAGTCCAGAATTAAACTATGGCTACACCTTC
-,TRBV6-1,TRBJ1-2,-,CASSEAQHGYTF,TGTGCCAGCAGTGAAGCACAGCATGGCTACACCTTC
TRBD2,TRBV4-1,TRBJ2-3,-,CASSQDELAEFTDTQYF,TGCGCCAGCAGCCAAGATGAGCTAGCGGAATTCACAGATACGCAGTATTTT
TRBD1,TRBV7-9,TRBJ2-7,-,CASSPQRQGPYEQYF,TGTGCCAGCAGCCCACAGAGACAGGGACCCTACGAGCAGTACTTC
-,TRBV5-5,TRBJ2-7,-,CASSLAGSGIYEQYF,TGTGCCAGCAGCTTGGCTGGATCCGGGATCTACGAGCAGTACTTC
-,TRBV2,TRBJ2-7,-,CASSEQGLGYEQYF,TGTGCCAGCAGTGAACAGGGTCTGGGGTACGAGCAGTACTTC
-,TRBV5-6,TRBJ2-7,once,CASSDVGGPLTYEQYF,TGTGCCAGCAGCGACGTGGGGGGGCCCCTCACCTACGAGCAGTACTTC
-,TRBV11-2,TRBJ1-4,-,CASSPLVGGSWEKLFF,TGTGCCAGCAGTCCCCTGGTAGGAGGGTCCTGGGAAAAACTGTTTTTT
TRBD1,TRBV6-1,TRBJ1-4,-,CATRGAATGEEKLFF,TGTGCCACCCGGGGGGCGGCGACAGGGGAGGAAAAACTGTTTTTT